A selection of T cell receptor beta chains follows, all from one sample in a study. TCRdb itself ran the 5' RACE reads through MiXCR, one entry per CDR3 protein. The table includes about 40,000 distinct CDR3 sequences, about a fifth detected once. Sample: Tregs sorted from a lymph node. These receptors were taken from a female donor with breast cancer. The conserved cysteine and the conserved F or W are not part of the CDR3 here.

CDR3 length	V gene	J gene	CDR3 protein
9	TRBV20-1	TRBJ2-3	SAIMTDTQY
11	TRBV20-1	TRBJ1-4	SAAQGGDEKLF
11	TRBV12-3/TRBV12-4	TRBJ2-3	ASTPRGTDTQY
13	TRBV4-1	TRBJ2-5	VSSLRTSGRATQY
12	TRBV29-1	TRBJ2-7	SVIGAGGAHEQY
15	TRBV4-2	TRBJ2-1	ASSQDLSGHPYNEQF
10	TRBV27	TRBJ2-3	ASSFRGEAQY
14	TRBV6-5	TRBJ1-2	ASSYSPGRTNYGYT
12	TRBV6-1	TRBJ1-5	ASSVTGENQPQH
11	TRBV7-9	TRBJ2-2	AISGKNTGELF
13	TRBV5-6	TRBJ2-3	ASSFRQTFTDTQY
13	TRBV4-1	NA	ASSQASRAWETQY
12	TRBV6-5	TRBJ2-3	ASSLRVQLGTQY
10	TRBV7-9	TRBJ1-5	ASSSDYQPQH
13	TRBV5-1	TRBJ2-1	ASSLAQGLYNEQF
13	TRBV7-3	TRBJ2-1	ASSIPGTSGEEQF
13	TRBV13	TRBJ1-1	ASAEANRANTEAF
14	TRBV4-3	TRBJ2-4	ASSQDRGVGRNIQY
10	TRBV27	TRBJ2-1	ASSSLHNEQF
11	TRBV29-1	TRBJ2-3	SSDGMGTDTQY
11	TRBV30	TRBJ2-2	AWRASNTGELL
13	TRBV9	TRBJ2-1	ASSGPGLGYHEQF
11	TRBV5-1	TRBJ1-1	ASRWDMNTEAF
15	TRBV4-1	TRBJ1-1	ASSPLRTRNRWSEAF
11	TRBV7-9	TRBJ2-7	ASSSAKGSEQY
12	TRBV4-3	TRBJ1-1	ASSQERTNTEAF
12	TRBV6-6	TRBJ2-5	ASRDLAGQETQY
13	TRBV5-1	TRBJ1-2	ASSSQGTPNYGYT
13	TRBV4-1	TRBJ2-2	ASSQGGAGTGELF
11	TRBV7-3	TRBJ2-1	ASSSPATNEQF
16	TRBV4-1	TRBJ2-4	ASSQGQAGALAKNIQY
12	TRBV20-1	TRBJ2-4	SAPPLAAGNIQY
11	TRBV28	TRBJ2-2	ASSPQVPGELF
13	TRBV20-1	TRBJ2-5	SAGRGLAGIETQY
17	TRBV28	TRBJ2-6	ASSSETGVPLSGANVLT
12	TRBV19	TRBJ2-5	ASSDAPGQETQY
13	TRBV12-3/TRBV12-4	TRBJ2-1	ASTPSGGAGNGQF
13	TRBV20-1	TRBJ1-1	SARDQGRRTTEAF
11	TRBV6-5	TRBJ1-2	ASSYGGGYGYT
15	TRBV12-3/TRBV12-4	TRBJ2-1	ASSPIQGAGFYNEQF
14	TRBV4-1	TRBJ2-1	ASSQDIAGVYNEQF
15	TRBV7-8	TRBJ1-2	ASSRYGTEFSNYGYT
13	TRBV6-1	TRBJ2-3	ASIRTGGKLDTQY
13	TRBV5-1	TRBJ2-1	ASSLQGGAYNEQF
14	TRBV5-1	TRBJ2-2	ASSLTDRGRTGELF
13	TRBV4-1	TRBJ2-1	ASSPGGSSYNEQF
12	TRBV5-1	TRBJ2-7	ASSLGSGGYEQY